Below are 29 T cell receptor beta chains sequenced from a single sample in a study of control samples from healthy donors and cancer patients. Only in-frame clones appear in the TCRdb table, and some are missing; sequencing was by immunoSEQ multiplex PCR. The data show roughly 150,000 clones, almost 90% seen once. Sequenced material: blood. The receptors were sampled from a young man in good health.

The chain's CDR3 is CASSQIPQGDEKLFF. DNA for the CDR3: TGTGCCAGCAGCCAGATCCCCCAGGGTGATGAAAAACTGTTTTTT. The chain links TRBV4-2 to TRBJ1-4; tentatively, D is TRBD1 (5 bases). This CDR3 spans 15 amino acids. Deletions cut 3 bases from V and 6 bases from J, with 14 bases between. Germline V CDR1 and CDR2: LGHNA, YNFKEQ.

The rearrangement uses TRBV19 and TRBJ1-1, with unresolved D. Germline CDR1 is LNHDA and CDR2 is SQIVND (reference sequence). V was shortened by 1 base and J by 3 bases, with 6 bases between the two germline ends. The CDR3 consists of 13 residues. Written as DNA, the CDR3 is TGTGCCAGTAGTATAGGGGAGGACACTGAAGCTTTCTTT. This sequence encodes CASSIGEDTEAFF.

This sequence joins TRBV7-8 and TRBJ1-1; TRBD1 is a possible D gene (6 bases). The CDR3 extends over 16 amino acids. The germline V gene encodes CDR1 SGHVS and CDR2 FQNEAQ. Trimming cost V 3 bases and J 1 base, with 15 bases left between them. Written as DNA, the CDR3 is TGTGCCAGCAGCTTGTATAGGGGGGTGCGGAACACTGAAGCTTTCTTT. Its translation: CASSLYRGVRNTEAFF.

The rearrangement links TRBV28 to TRBJ1-3; TRBD1 matches at 7 bases. V shed 6 bases, J shed 0 bases, and the junction held 5 bases outside the gene matches. Germline-derived CDR1 and CDR2 are MDHEN and SYDVKM. The CDR3 totals 15 residues. CDR3 sequence (DNA): TGTGCCAGCAGCTCCGGGACAGCCTCTGGAAACACCATATATTTT. Translating it yields CASSSGTASGNTIYF.

This clone has just one count. The CDR3 here is CASSFSAVNTEAFF. The DNA for the CDR3 is TGTGCCAGCAGCTTTTCAGCGGTGAACACTGAAGCTTTCTTT. The chain has TRBV7-2 and TRBJ1-1, with D unclear. Trimming took off 3 bases at V and 0 bases at J, with 8 bases between the two ends. The germline gives CDR1 SGHTA, CDR2 FQGNSA. This CDR3 is 14 amino acids long.

This sequence joins TRBV24-1 and TRBJ2-3; 11 bases line up with TRBD1. CDR3 size: 18 residues. Trimming at V came to 1 base and at J to 3 bases, leaving 8 bases not matched to a gene. Germline CDR1 and CDR2: KGHDR and SFDVKD. The CDR3 is CATSDFYSGQGATDTQYF. The CDR3, as DNA: TGTGCCACCAGTGATTTTTACTCCGGACAGGGGGCAACAGATACGCAGTATTTT.

The chain combines TRBV7-3 with TRBJ2-3, with TRBD1 matching over 7 bases. The CDR3 extends over 17 amino acids. Trimming at V came to 0 bases and at J to 1 base, leaving 7 bases not matched to a gene. Germline V gene data show CDR1 as SGHTA and CDR2 as FQGTGA. CDR3 protein: CASSLTVTGVRTDTQYF. The CDR3 region has the DNA TGTGCCAGCAGCTTAACAGTAACAGGGGTTCGCACAGATACGCAGTATTTT.

This chain uses TRBV28 with TRBJ1-6; D ambiguous. The CDR3 has 12 amino acids. CDR1 is MDHEN and CDR2 is SYDVKM in the germline V gene. Deletions cut 7 bases from V and 7 bases from J, with 8 bases between. CDR3: CASIEGNSPLHF. The DNA of the CDR3 is TGTGCCAGCATTGAAGGGAATTCACCCCTCCACTTT.

V and J are TRBV30 and TRBJ1-2; the D is unclear. V was shortened by 3 bases and J by 6 bases, with 11 bases between the two germline ends. The length of the CDR3 is 12 residues. Germline V gene lookup returns CDR1 GTSNPN and CDR2 SVGIG (reference sequence). The CDR3 bases are TGTGCCTGGAGCAGTCTATTCGATGGCTACACCTTC. Protein: CAWSSLFDGYTF. Together with reference TRBV30 and TRBJ1-2, the CDR3 gives the full variable domain: SQTIHQWPATLVQPVGSPLSLECTVEGTSNPNLYWYRQAAGRGLQLLFYSVGIGQISSEVPQNLSASRPQDRQFILSSKKLLLSDSGFYLCAWSSLFDGYTFGSGTRLTVV.

CDR3 sequence: CASSLVWGNEKLFF. The DNA of the CDR3 is TGTGCCAGCAGCTTAGTTTGGGGTAATGAAAAACTGTTTTTT. J is TRBJ1-4 and V is TRBV7-2; D is ambiguous. The CDR3 spans 14 residues. Germline assignment: CDR1 SGHTA and CDR2 FQGNSA. Trimming left V 1 base short and J 4 bases short, with 7 bases between.

This clone was observed a few times. The chain links TRBV28 to TRBJ1-6; possible D gene TRBD1, 5 bases. Germline values: CDR1 MDHEN, CDR2 SYDVKM. The V and J ends lost 2 bases and 7 bases respectively, with 15 bases between them. CDR3 length equals 16 residues. CDR3 loop: CASSLGRRGWNSPLHF. The DNA of the CDR3 is TGTGCCAGCAGTTTAGGACGGAGGGGATGGAATTCACCCCTCCACTTT.

This clone was seen only a few times. The V gene is TRBV11-2, the J gene TRBJ2-1, with D possibly being TRBD2 (5 bases). From germline, CDR1 is SGHAT and CDR2 FQNNGV. The CDR3 extends over 15 amino acids. V lost 5 bases and J 0 bases, leaving 11 bases between the germline ends. The CDR3 protein is CASSPRLTSYNEQFF. The CDR3 region has the DNA TGTGCCAGCAGCCCCCGACTAACCTCCTACAATGAGCAGTTCTTC.

A single count supports this clone. The chain is built from TRBV28 and TRBJ2-3, with D possibly TRBD2 on 6 matching bases. CDR3 length: 16 residues. The ends were cut back, 4 bases at V and 1 base at J, with 15 bases in the middle. CDR1 and CDR2 from the germline V gene are MDHEN and SYDVKM. The CDR3 sequence is CASSSPLGEGTDTQYF. The CDR3 DNA is TGTGCCAGCAGTTCCCCCCTGGGGGAGGGCACAGATACGCAGTATTTT.

The rearrangement uses TRBV5-1 and TRBJ2-7; TRBD1 matches at 9 bases. The CDR3 has 14 amino acids. V lost 5 bases to trimming and J lost 4 bases; unmatched junction nucleotides: 7. Germline assignment: CDR1 SGHRS and CDR2 YFSETQ. Here the CDR3 DNA reads TGCGCCAGCAGTGCCGGGACAGGGATTTACGAGCAGTACTTC. Amino acid sequence: CASSAGTGIYEQYF.

The rearrangement uses TRBV5-1 and TRBJ2-2, with D unclear. V was trimmed by 0 bases and J by 4 bases, leaving 4 bases between them. The CDR3 extends over 13 amino acids. CDR1 SGHRS and CDR2 YFSETQ come from the germline V gene. DNA for the CDR3: TGCGCCAGCAGCTTGGGTGGCACCGGGGAGCTGTTTTTT. Its translation: CASSLGGTGELFF.

Here the CDR3 reads CASRLDRRSGTQYF. DNA of the CDR3: TGTGCCAGCAGGTTGGACAGGCGCTCGGGGACCCAGTACTTC. J is TRBJ2-5 and V is TRBV6-5; 7 bases agree with TRBD1. CDR1 is MNHEY, CDR2 SVGAGI, per germline. Germline trimming cut 6 bases from V and 7 bases from J; bases unmatched to any gene: 11. This CDR3 contains 14 residues.

This clone occurred once. The gene calls are TRBV5-4 and TRBJ2-2; 7 nucleotides align to TRBD1. The V gene's germline CDR1 is SGHNT and CDR2 YYREEE (reference sequence). V lost 5 bases and J lost 3; bases outside the gene matches: 7. The CDR3 spans 15 residues. The CDR3 DNA reads as TGTGCCAGCAGTTCTCCGGGACAGCACACCGGGGAGCTGTTTTTT. This translates into CASSSPGQHTGELFF.

This rearrangement joins TRBV5-4 to TRBJ1-1; D is ambiguous. Germline V gives CDR1 SGHNT, CDR2 YYREEE (reference sequence). With 3 bases removed from V and 1 base from J, the gap between germline ends came to 7 bases. The CDR3 runs 13 residues. CDR3 nucleotides: TGTGCCAGCAGCTCGGTGGGGAACACTGAAGCTTTCTTT. Protein product: CASSSVGNTEAFF.

Turning to this clone: Its ends do not fully match the called genes, so a read error is possible. The V call is TRBV19, the J call TRBJ2-1; 7 nucleotides line up with TRBD2. CDR1 LNHDA and CDR2 SQIVND come from the germline V gene (reference sequence). The CDR3 contains 15 residues. CDR3 residues: CASSLDAGAYNEQFF. The CDR3 coding sequence is TGTGCCAGTAGTTTAGACGCGGGAGCATACAATGAGCAGTTCTTC.

The V call is TRBV11-3, the J call TRBJ2-1; TRBD1 aligns across 7 bases. The CDR3 length is 15 residues. V shed 5 bases and J 6 bases; nucleotides not matched to a gene: 10. CDR1 SGHNT and CDR2 YENEEA come from the germline V gene. In DNA form, the CDR3 reads TGTGCCAGCAGCCGAGGATCGACAGGGCCCAATGAGCAGTTCTTC. It codes for CASSRGSTGPNEQFF.

V usage is TRBV5-1 and J usage is TRBJ2-5; 8 bases line up with TRBD1. The CDR3 totals 14 residues. J gave up 3 bases and V 4 bases, and 5 bases lay outside the gene matches. CDR1 is SGHRS and CDR2 is YFSETQ in the germline V gene. The CDR3 protein is CASSPVGQEETQYF. The CDR3 DNA sequence: TGCGCCAGCAGCCCGGTGGGACAGGAAGAGACCCAGTACTTC.

The gene calls are TRBV5-1 and TRBJ1-4; D is ambiguous. The CDR3 is made up of 13 amino acids. Between the trimmed V and J ends, which lost 1 base and 8 bases, there was a span of 9 bases. Germline lookup yields CDR1 SGHRS and CDR2 YFSETQ. The DNA of the CDR3 is TGCGCCAGCAGCTTGAACGTCGAGGAAAAACTGTTTTTT. This sequence encodes CASSLNVEEKLFF.

The chain couples TRBV11-2 to TRBJ1-5; D not certain. Germline V CDR1 and CDR2: SGHAT, FQNNGV. The CDR3 has 13 residues. V was clipped by 1 base and J by 3 bases, with 4 bases between them. The DNA of the CDR3 is TGTGCCAGCAGCTTAGGTTACAATCAGCCCCAGCATTTT. Translated, it gives CASSLGYNQPQHF. The variable domain in full, with the rest retrieved from reference TRBV11-2 and TRBJ1-5, is EAGVAQSPRYKIIEKRQSVAFWCNPISGHATLYWYQQILGQGPKLLIQFQNNGVVDDSQLPKDRFSAERLKGVDSTLKIQPAKLEDSAVYLCASSLGYNQPQHFGDGTRLSIL.

This chain connects TRBV30 to TRBJ1-2; D is ambiguous. The CDR3 contains 13 residues. The V end lost 5 bases, the J end lost 3 bases, and 13 bases lay between the germline ends. CDR1 is GTSNPN and CDR2 is SVGIG in the germline V gene (reference sequence). The CDR3 loop reads CAWGQDEDYGYTF. DNA of the CDR3: TGTGCCTGGGGGCAAGATGAGGACTATGGCTACACCTTC.

The chain couples TRBV6-2 or TRBV6-3 to TRBJ2-7; 14 bases align to TRBD2. Looked up from germline, CDR1 is MNHEY and CDR2 is SVGEGT. V shed 4 bases, J shed 4 bases, and the junction held 6 bases outside the gene matches. The CDR3 covers 16 residues. The CDR3 DNA follows: TGTGCCAGCAGTTCCGGACTAGCGGGGGGCTATTACGAGCAGTACTTC. This codes for CASSSGLAGGYYEQYF.

The chain carries TRBV3-1 (or the pseudogene TRBV3-2) and TRBJ2-7, with D possibly TRBD1 on 6 matching bases. Trimming took off 5 bases at V and 0 bases at J, with 14 bases between the two ends. The germline CDR1 and CDR2 sequences are LGHDT and YNNKEL (reference sequence). The CDR3 spans 15 residues. Written as DNA, the CDR3 is TGTGCCAGCAGCAACCGGACAGACAGCTCCTACGAGCAGTACTTC. Translation: CASSNRTDSSYEQYF.

CDR3 amino acids: CASSDEGALGYTF. The CDR3 region has the DNA TGTGCCAGCAGTGACGAGGGGGCTCTTGGCTACACCTTC. The rearrangement uses TRBV28 and TRBJ1-2; 7 bases fit TRBD1. The CDR3 has 13 residues. Unmatched junction bases numbered 7, after V lost 5 bases and J lost 7 bases. The germline CDR1 and CDR2 sequences are MDHEN and SYDVKM.

The J gene is TRBJ1-2, the V gene TRBV5-6; D possibly corresponds to TRBD1 (6 bases). The CDR3 has 18 residues. Germline V gene data show CDR1 as SGHDT and CDR2 as YYEEEE. Trimming cost V 4 bases and J 3 bases, with 25 bases left between them. The CDR3, as DNA: TGTGCCAGCAGCGGAACATCCGGAAGGGGGGTCGCTTACTATGGCTACACCTTC. The encoded protein is CASSGTSGRGVAYYGYTF.

V and J are TRBV28 and TRBJ1-1; the D is unclear. From germline, CDR1 is MDHEN and CDR2 SYDVKM. The CDR3 spans 12 residues. V lost 1 base and J 6 bases, leaving 6 bases between the germline ends. The CDR3 DNA sequence: TGTGCCAGCAGTTTATCCGGTGCTGAAGCTTTCTTT. Amino acid sequence: CASSLSGAEAFF.